These 13 T cell receptor beta chains share one sample of origin, sequenced in a study of regulatory T cells in long-lasting Graves disease. Time point in this sample: newly diagnosed GD, antithyroid drugs for less than 3 months. PBMCs were the source of the RNA used for TCR sequencing. Building the TCR beta libraries relied on iRepertoire HTBI primers, and CDR3 regions underwent Arm-PCR. MiXCR, applied by TCRdb to the multiplex PCR reads, yields one record per CDR3 protein. The sample records about 620,000 distinct CDR3 sequences, roughly 15% being singletons. These data are also associated with another study on T cells in Graves' hyperthyroidism and ophthalmopathy.

The material was peripheral blood mononuclear cells (PBMCs), obtained at new diagnosis, from a patient treated with antithyroid drugs. The receptors shown here come from a woman in her twenties or thirties with Graves disease.

This clonotype was seen only a few times. The V and J genes are TRBV5-5 and TRBJ1-1; possibly TRBD1 for D (5 bases). V dropped 4 bases and J dropped 1 base, with 17 bases sitting between them. This CDR3 has 16 amino acids. CDR1 is SGHKS and CDR2 is YYEKEE in the germline V gene (reference sequence). CDR3 in amino acids: CASSPWSGRKNTEAFF. The CDR3 DNA reads TGTGCCAGCAGCCCTTGGTCGGGACGGAAGAACACTGAAGCTTTCTTT.

The chain recombines TRBV18 with TRBJ2-5, with 7 bases that match TRBD1. The CDR3 consists of 15 residues. CDR1 and CDR2 (germline): KGHSH, LQKENI. V was clipped by 6 bases and J by 2 bases; unmatched bases: 9. CDR3 amino acids: CASSRQTGPQETQYF. DNA for the CDR3: TGTGCCAGCTCCCGTCAGACAGGGCCACAAGAGACCCAGTACTTC. The entire variable domain, with the rest obtained from reference TRBV18 and TRBJ2-5, is as follows: NAGVMQNPRHLVRRRGQEARLRCSPMKGHSHVYWYRQLPEEGLKFMVYLQKENIIDESGMPKERFSAEFPKEGPSILRIQQVVRGDSAAYFCASSRQTGPQETQYFGPGTRLLVL.

This clonotype was seen a few times. The V gene is TRBV28, the J gene TRBJ1-6; tentatively, D is TRBD1 (5 bases). The CDR3 covers 14 residues. CDR1 and CDR2 from the germline V gene are MDHEN and SYDVKM. V was trimmed by 8 bases and J by 14 bases, leaving 22 bases between them. DNA of the CDR3: TGTGCCAGCCCAGATGGATGGGGCCACTCGACCCTCCACTTT. Translating gives CASPDGWGHSTLHF.

The rearrangement links TRBV14 to TRBJ1-3; D uncertain. The CDR3 loop spans 16 amino acids. Trimming removed 1 base at V and 2 bases at J, with 12 bases between. Germline V CDR1 and CDR2: SGHDN, FVKESK. Here the CDR3 reads CASSQGRNLAGNTIYF. The CDR3, as DNA: TGTGCCAGCAGCCAAGGGAGAAACCTTGCTGGAAACACCATATATTTT.

This chain uses TRBV30 with TRBJ1-5, with 8 bases that match TRBD1. V lost 1 base and J lost 4; bases outside the gene matches: 6. From germline, CDR1 is GTSNPN and CDR2 SVGIG (reference sequence). The CDR3 extends over 15 amino acids. CDR3 in DNA: TGTGCCTGGAGTGGACAGACAGGGGATAATCAGCCCCAGCATTTT. It encodes CAWSGQTGDNQPQHF.

CDR3: CASSTGQAMIRGTQYF. The CDR3 coding sequence is TGTGCCAGTAGTACAGGACAGGCAATGATCCGGGGGACCCAGTACTTC. V usage is TRBV19 and J usage is TRBJ2-5, with 7 bases fitting TRBD1. V lost 4 bases to trimming and J lost 7 bases; unmatched junction nucleotides: 15. The germline gives CDR1 LNHDA, CDR2 SQIVND (reference sequence). CDR3 length: 16 residues.

This chain links TRBV20-1 with TRBJ1-6; the D is unclear. There are 12 residues in the CDR3. Germline V gene lookup returns CDR1 DFQATT and CDR2 SNEGSKA (reference sequence). The ends were cut back, 5 bases at V and 7 bases at J, with 9 bases in the middle. CDR3 protein: CSAQDPNSPLHF. CDR3 DNA sequence: TGCAGTGCTCAAGACCCGAATTCACCCCTCCACTTT.

V and J are TRBV6-1 and TRBJ2-3; 10 nucleotides line up with TRBD2. The CDR3 has 17 residues. V trimming: 3 bases; J trimming: 3 bases; junction bases outside the gene matches: 9. CDR1 and CDR2 from the germline V gene are MNHNS and SASEGT. CDR3 coding DNA: TGTGCCAGCAGTGACAGGGTAGCGGGAGGAGGGACAGATACGCAGTATTTT. Residues: CASSDRVAGGGTDTQYF.

This clonotype was counted between two and nine times. The chain employs TRBV5-1 and TRBJ2-3; D possibly corresponds to TRBD2 (7 bases). Deletions cut 0 bases from V and 6 bases from J, with 17 bases between. This CDR3 region has 16 residues. Per germline, CDR1 SGHRS and CDR2 YFSETQ. DNA for the CDR3: TGCGCCAGCAGCTTGGATTACGGGGGGCAAGGGGATACGCAGTATTTT. Protein: CASSLDYGGQGDTQYF. The full variable domain, with the rest looked up from reference TRBV5-1 and TRBJ2-3, is KAGVTQTPRYLIKTRGQQVTLSCSPISGHRSVSWYQQTPGQGLQFLFEYFSETQRNKGNFPGRFSGRQFSNSRSEMNVSTLELGDSALYLCASSLDYGGQGDTQYFGPGTRLTVL.

This sequence joins TRBV6-2 or TRBV6-3 and TRBJ1-2, with a possible D match to TRBD1 (5 bases). The V gene lost 6 bases and the J gene lost 4 bases, with 12 bases spanning the gap. The CDR3 runs to 13 residues. CDR1 MNHEY and CDR2 SVGEGT come from the germline V gene. CDR3 sequence reads: CASRSDIGYGYTF. CDR3 nucleotide sequence: TGTGCCAGCAGGTCGGACATTGGCTATGGCTACACCTTC.

The table lists this clonotype with many counts. This chain links TRBV7-9 with TRBJ1-1, with a weak D call TRBD1 (6 bases). The V end was cut by 5 bases, the J end by 2 bases, with 21 bases between. In germline, CDR1 is SEHNR, CDR2 FQNEAQ (reference sequence). The CDR3 loop spans 17 amino acids. CDR3: CASSQTTTGTTNTEAFF. In nucleotides, the CDR3 is TGTGCCAGCAGCCAAACCACAACCGGGACAACCAACACTGAAGCTTTCTTT. Looking up the rest from reference TRBV7-9 and TRBJ1-1 gives the full variable domain: DTGVSQNPRHKITKRGQNVTFRCDPISEHNRLYWYRQTLGQGPEFLTYFQNEAQLEKSRLLSDRFSAERPKGSFSTLEIQRTEQGDSAMYLCASSQTTTGTTNTEAFFGQGTRLTVV.

The rearrangement joins TRBV7-9 to TRBJ1-1, with D hard to call. V lost 5 bases, J lost 2 bases, and 9 bases lay in between. The CDR3 is made up of 13 amino acids. CDR1 and CDR2 (germline): SEHNR, FQNEAQ (reference sequence). The DNA for the CDR3 is TGTGCCAGCAGCCCCCCGGCTAACACTGAAGCTTTCTTT. It is translated as CASSPPANTEAFF.

The rearrangement links TRBV19 to TRBJ2-2, with D perhaps TRBD1 or TRBD2 (5 bases each). Trimming took 5 bases from V and 7 from J, leaving 14 bases between them. Germline V gives CDR1 LNHDA, CDR2 SQIVND (reference sequence). The CDR3 is 14 amino acids. CDR3 nucleotides: TGTGCCAGTAGTCCCCAGAGGGACCTCGGGGAGCTGTTTTTT. Its translation is CASSPQRDLGELFF.